This T cell receptor (beta chain) was observed in a study of T cells in Graves' hyperthyroidism and ophthalmopathy. TCR beta CDR3 sequences were amplified from RNA transcripts. First-round RT-PCR of the TCR CDR3 relied on the HTBI primer set. TCRdb recomputed calls from the multiplex PCR reads with MiXCR, one row per CDR3 protein. The profile covers around 340,000 distinct CDR3 sequences, with 15% to 20% appearing a single time and approximately 35% taken by the ten largest. The CDR3 is 13 residues long. Trimming cost V 7 bases and J 2 bases, with 12 bases left between them. Germline-derived CDR1 and CDR2 are SNHLY and FYNNEI. This clonotype was seen repeatedly, ten times or more. Its antigen is currently unknown. Points from the study as a whole: Ophthalmopathy and stable hyperthyroidism were told apart by a 13 V-J model. The majority of expanded thyroid clonotypes above 0.001 also appeared in blood.

Hyperthyroidism, newly diagnosed and lasting under 2 months, affected patients aged 18 to 65. This receptor was identified in a woman aged 25 to 39 with Graves' hyperthyroidism that later progressed to Graves' ophthalmopathy. The sequenced sample consisted of blood. This chain uses TRBV2 with TRBJ2-7; tentative D call: TRBD2 (5 bases). CDR3 nucleotides: TGTGCCAGCATGCCGGGAATCGCCTACGAGCAGTACTTC. This encodes CASMPGIAYEQYF.